The source of this T cell receptor (beta chain) is a study of T cell repertoires in cytomegalovirus infection. Findings of the study overall: HLA-C-restricted, CMV-specific TCR beta clonotypes were dominant ex vivo.

A note on this clonotype: Its antigen is currently unknown.

From the reads, TCRdb called clonotypes with MiXCR, one entry per CDR3 protein. The sample has about 60,000 distinct CDR3 sequences; around 33% are singletons. Sequencing used PBMCs, sequenced either directly or after in vitro stimulation (not recorded which). The source is a human donor in good health (CMV status not recorded). Some clones in this sample may be carry-over from other donors' samples.

The CDR3: CASRPRTSGLYQETQYF. The CDR3 DNA is TGTGCCAGTAGACCCAGGACTAGCGGGTTGTACCAAGAGACCCAGTACTTC. The chain is built from TRBV19 and TRBJ2-5; 11 bases agree with TRBD2. CDR1 is LNHDA, CDR2 SQIVND, per germline (reference sequence). The CDR3 length is 17 residues. V gave up 6 bases and J gave up 0 bases; unmatched junction bases: 9. Drawing the rest from reference TRBV19 and TRBJ2-5, the complete variable domain is DGGITQSPKYLFRKEGQNVTLSCEQNLNHDAMYWYRQDPGQGLRLIYYSQIVNDFQKGDIAEGYSVSREKKESFPLTVTSAQKNPTAFYLCASRPRTSGLYQETQYFGPGTRLLVL.